This T cell receptor beta chain was sequenced during a study of T cells in Graves' hyperthyroidism and ophthalmopathy. Findings and limits, study-wide: The model identified upcoming ophthalmopathy a median 6.5 months ahead of onset.

This clonotype has ten or more counts. The antigen remains undetermined. Template material for amplifying TCR beta CDR3 regions consisted of RNA transcripts. A first-round RT-PCR of the TCR CDR3 used the HTBI primer set. MiXCR was run by TCRdb on the multiplex PCR reads, yielding one entry per CDR3 protein. The sample includes 540,000 or so distinct CDR3 sequences, about 43% of them seen just once. Specimen: peripheral blood or thyroid tissue (not recorded which). This sequence originates from an adult woman with Graves' disease, either hyperthyroidism or ophthalmopathy (not recorded which).

CDR3 loop: CASSPTLETGGYGYTF. CDR3 bases: TGTGCCAGCAGCCCGACTCTAGAAACAGGGGGCTATGGCTACACCTTC. This sequence joins TRBV7-9 and TRBJ1-2; TRBD1 matches 8 bases. Germline V gene sequence: CDR1 SEHNR, CDR2 FQNEAQ (reference sequence). V lost 5 bases and J lost 4; bases outside the gene matches: 12. CDR3 length: 16 amino acids.